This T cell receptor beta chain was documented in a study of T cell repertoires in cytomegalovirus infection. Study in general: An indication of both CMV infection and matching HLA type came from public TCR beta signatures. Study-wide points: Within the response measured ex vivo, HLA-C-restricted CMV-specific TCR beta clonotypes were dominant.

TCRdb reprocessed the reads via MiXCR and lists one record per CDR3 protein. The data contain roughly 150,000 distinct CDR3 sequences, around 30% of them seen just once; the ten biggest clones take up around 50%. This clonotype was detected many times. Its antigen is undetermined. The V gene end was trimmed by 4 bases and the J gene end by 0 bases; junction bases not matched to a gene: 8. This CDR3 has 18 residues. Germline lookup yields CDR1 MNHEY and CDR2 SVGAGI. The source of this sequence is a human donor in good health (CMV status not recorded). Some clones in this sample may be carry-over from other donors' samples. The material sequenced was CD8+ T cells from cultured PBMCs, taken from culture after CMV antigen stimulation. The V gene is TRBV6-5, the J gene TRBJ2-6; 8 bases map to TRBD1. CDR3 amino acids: CASSLTGASYSGANVLTF. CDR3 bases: TGTGCCAGCAGTTTGACAGGGGCATCCTACTCTGGGGCCAACGTCCTGACTTTC.